These 6 T cell receptor beta chains came from one sample sequenced in a study of shared clonotypes between healthy human individuals. The naive CD8 fraction comprised CD45RO-negative cells positively selected for CCR7 and excluded terminally differentiated effector memory CD45RA+ cells. TCRdb's copy holds only in-frame clones and misses some; the assay was immunoSEQ multiplex PCR. This sample has approximately 740,000 clones, with 85% to 95% found just once. Sequenced: naive CD8+ T cells sorted from blood. These receptors all come from a man aged 30 to 39 in good health.

This clone showed up just once. The chain links TRBV5-1 to TRBJ2-3; TRBD1 aligns across 7 bases. This CDR3 contains 15 residues. V gave up 5 bases and J gave up 2 bases; unmatched junction bases: 8. Germline CDR1 reads SGHRS; CDR2 reads YFSETQ. This CDR3 reads CASSPDRSSTDTQYF. The CDR3 nucleotides are TGCGCCAGCAGTCCGGACAGGTCTTCCACAGATACGCAGTATTTT. The full variable domain, in which reference TRBV5-1 and TRBJ2-3 provide the parts outside the CDR3, is KAGVTQTPRYLIKTRGQQVTLSCSPISGHRSVSWYQQTPGQGLQFLFEYFSETQRNKGNFPGRFSGRQFSNSRSEMNVSTLELGDSALYLCASSPDRSSTDTQYFGPGTRLTVL.

DNA for the CDR3: TGCGCCAGCGGAGGGGGTAGGCGGGCTCCCGAAGAGACCCAGTACTTC. Translating gives CASGGGRRAPEETQYF. The chain recombines TRBV5-1 with TRBJ2-5, with D tentatively TRBD1 or TRBD2 (6 bases each). The V end lost 7 bases, the J end lost 3 bases, and 22 bases lay between the germline ends. Germline-derived CDR1 and CDR2 are SGHRS and YFSETQ. This CDR3 has 16 amino acids.

The V gene is TRBV10-1, the J gene TRBJ2-1, with a possible D match to TRBD2 (5 bases). CDR3 length equals 15 residues. V was trimmed by 5 bases and J by 3 bases, leaving 14 bases between them. The germline V gene has CDR1 WNHNN and CDR2 SYGVQD (reference sequence). CDR3 nucleotide sequence: TGCGCCAGCAGTCGTCGGGGAAAAGGCTACAATGAGCAGTTCTTC. Its protein is CASSRRGKGYNEQFF.

The chain carries TRBV27 and TRBJ2-1; 9 bases agree with TRBD2. Germline CDR1 is MNHEY and CDR2 is SMNVEV (reference sequence). V was pared by 5 bases and J by 2 bases, with 4 bases of the junction left unmatched. The CDR3 is 15 residues long. CDR3 amino acids: CASSVSGSPYNEQFF. The CDR3 nucleotides are TGTGCCAGCAGTGTTAGCGGGAGTCCCTACAATGAGCAGTTCTTC.

As regards this clone: Other DNA sequences in this specimen translate into the identical CDR3. CDR3 sequence: CASSLSGGELFF. As DNA, the CDR3 is TGTGCCAGCAGTTTATCAGGGGGGGAGCTGTTTTTT. This chain joins TRBV27 and TRBJ2-2; D uncertain. Germline V lookup: CDR1 MNHEY, CDR2 SMNVEV (reference sequence). CDR3 length: 12 amino acids. V dropped 0 bases and J dropped 8 bases, with 4 bases sitting between them.

V is TRBV19 and J is TRBJ1-2; 9 positions match TRBD1. The CDR3 consists of 15 residues. Trimming took 5 bases from V and 8 from J; bases not matched to a gene: 12. CDR1 is LNHDA, CDR2 SQIVND, per germline (reference sequence). CDR3 region: CASSLSRRQGDGYTF. The CDR3 DNA is TGTGCCAGTAGTCTCTCCCGCCGACAGGGGGACGGCTACACCTTC. Together with reference TRBV19 and TRBJ1-2, the CDR3 gives the full variable domain: DGGITQSPKYLFRKEGQNVTLSCEQNLNHDAMYWYRQDPGQGLRLIYYSQIVNDFQKGDIAEGYSVSREKKESFPLTVTSAQKNPTAFYLCASSLSRRQGDGYTFGSGTRLTVV.